The 30 T cell receptor beta chains below all came from one sample that was sequenced in a study of OX40 agonist ivuxolimab in advanced cancers. Profiling relied on immunoSEQ multiplex PCR, and the TCRdb table lists in-frame clones only, not all of them. The sample lists 70,000 to 85,000 clones, around 90% occurring once. Sample: CD4+ or CD8+ T cells sorted from blood, taken in a trial of the OX40 agonist ivuxolimab. The receptors were sampled from an adult with an advanced solid tumor such as melanoma, head and neck, liver or kidney cancer.

CDR3 residues: CSVEDLGQNAFF. In nucleotides, the CDR3 is TGCAGCGTTGAAGATCTCGGTCAGAACGCTTTCTTT. V is TRBV29-1 and J is TRBJ1-1; D is undetermined. Germline assignment: CDR1 SQVTM and CDR2 ANQGSEA. The length of the CDR3 is 12 residues. The germline V and J ends were trimmed by 0 bases and 11 bases, with 13 bases remaining between them.

This clone was seen only a few times. This chain links TRBV13 with TRBJ2-3; tentatively, D is TRBD2 (6 bases). The CDR3 is 15 residues long. V was cut by 5 bases and J by 5 bases, with 17 bases left in between. CDR1 and CDR2 from the germline V gene are PRHDT and FYEKMQ (reference sequence). The CDR3 sequence is CASSARGLGRDTQYF. The CDR3 coding sequence is TGTGCCAGCAGCGCGCGGGGATTAGGTAGAGATACGCAGTATTTT.

The chain employs TRBV30 and TRBJ2-5; D is perhaps TRBD2 (6 bases). Germline-derived CDR1 and CDR2 are GTSNPN and SVGIG (reference sequence). The V end was cut by 4 bases, the J end by 5 bases, with 11 bases between. The CDR3 length is 12 residues. CDR3 protein: CAWTLAGETQYF. The CDR3, as DNA: TGTGCCTGGACCCTCGCGGGGGAGACCCAGTACTTC.

V is TRBV9 and J is TRBJ2-5; possibly TRBD1 or TRBD2 for D (7 bases each). Germline CDR1 SGDLS, CDR2 YYNGEE. V was pared by 3 bases and J by 5 bases, with 14 bases between. This CDR3 contains 14 residues. CDR3 residues: CASSERQGGETQYF. CDR3 coding DNA: TGTGCCAGCAGCGAGAGACAGGGAGGGGAGACCCAGTACTTC.

J is TRBJ2-7 and V is TRBV29-1; D is possibly TRBD1 (6 bases). CDR3 length: 12 residues. CDR1 and CDR2 from the germline V gene are SQVTM and ANQGSEA. V was shortened by 3 bases and J by 5 bases, with 11 bases between the two germline ends. DNA for the CDR3: TGCAGCGTTGATCTACAGGGTCACGAGCAGTACTTC. Translated: CSVDLQGHEQYF.

This clone has more than one count but fewer than ten. This chain joins TRBV7-2 and TRBJ1-4; a weak D match, TRBD1 (6 bases). V was trimmed by 5 bases and J by 8 bases, leaving 12 bases between them. CDR1 and CDR2 from the germline V gene are SGHTA and FQGNSA. The CDR3 extends over 13 amino acids. The CDR3 loop reads CASSPARGEKLFF. CDR3 DNA: TGTGCCAGCAGCCCAGCAAGGGGGGAAAAACTGTTTTTT. The variable domain in full, with the rest retrieved from reference TRBV7-2 and TRBJ1-4, is GAGVSQSPSNKVTEKGKDVELRCDPISGHTALYWYRQSLGQGLEFLIYFQGNSAPDKSGLPSDRFSAERTGGSVSTLTIQRTQQEDSAVYLCASSPARGEKLFFGSGTQLSVL.

This clone was observed a handful of times. V and J are TRBV28 and TRBJ1-2; no definite D call. Germline V gene sequence: CDR1 MDHEN, CDR2 SYDVKM. The germline V and J ends were trimmed by 5 bases and 2 bases, with 6 bases remaining between them. This CDR3 spans 12 amino acids. The CDR3 loop is CASSTQNYGYTF. The CDR3 coding sequence is TGTGCCAGCAGTACCCAGAACTATGGCTACACCTTC.

The V and J genes are TRBV5-1 and TRBJ1-3; TRBD1 might be the D (5 bases). Looked up from germline, CDR1 is SGHRS and CDR2 is YFSETQ. This CDR3 comprises 14 residues. V was trimmed by 3 bases and J by 4 bases, leaving 11 bases between them. CDR3 DNA sequence: TGCGCCAGCAGCTACGGGGACTCCGGAAACACCATATATTTT. Its translation is CASSYGDSGNTIYF. Using reference TRBV5-1 and TRBJ1-3 for the parts outside the CDR3, the full variable domain is KAGVTQTPRYLIKTRGQQVTLSCSPISGHRSVSWYQQTPGQGLQFLFEYFSETQRNKGNFPGRFSGRQFSNSRSEMNVSTLELGDSALYLCASSYGDSGNTIYFGEGSWLTVV.

The CDR3 region is CASSEDSLDTQYF. CDR3 in DNA: TGCGCCAGCAGCGAAGACAGTTTAGATACGCAGTATTTT. V and J are TRBV5-1 and TRBJ2-3; possible D gene TRBD1, 5 bases. The CDR3 is 13 amino acids. V gave up 4 bases and J gave up 5 bases, with 11 bases separating them. CDR1 and CDR2 (germline): SGHRS, YFSETQ.

The genes are TRBV5-1 and TRBJ2-7; tentatively, D is TRBD1 (6 bases). The CDR3 is made up of 13 amino acids. V gave up 7 bases and J gave up 5 bases, with 16 bases separating them. CDR1 and CDR2 (germline): SGHRS, YFSETQ. Here the CDR3 DNA reads TGCGCCAGCCAACTATCAACAGGGAACGAGCAGTACTTC. Its protein is CASQLSTGNEQYF. Drawing the rest from reference TRBV5-1 and TRBJ2-7, the complete variable domain is KAGVTQTPRYLIKTRGQQVTLSCSPISGHRSVSWYQQTPGQGLQFLFEYFSETQRNKGNFPGRFSGRQFSNSRSEMNVSTLELGDSALYLCASQLSTGNEQYFGPGTRLTVT.

This chain uses TRBV19 with TRBJ2-7; 8 bases align to TRBD1. The CDR3 has 14 amino acids. Losses at the gene ends were 4 bases for V and 1 base for J; bases not matched to a gene: 3. CDR1 is LNHDA, CDR2 SQIVND, per germline (reference sequence). CDR3 sequence (DNA): TGTGCCAGTAGTACAACAGGGGGGTCCTACGAGCAGTACTTC. Amino acids: CASSTTGGSYEQYF.

This CDR3 is CASMKGWQETQYF. The CDR3 DNA sequence: TGCGCCAGCATGAAGGGGTGGCAGGAGACCCAGTACTTC. The chain joins TRBV5-1 to TRBJ2-5; weak D call: TRBD1 (5 bases). V was clipped by 6 bases and J by 5 bases, with 14 bases between them. This CDR3 is built from 13 residues. Germline V gene data show CDR1 as SGHRS and CDR2 as YFSETQ. The variable domain in full, with the rest retrieved from reference TRBV5-1 and TRBJ2-5, is KAGVTQTPRYLIKTRGQQVTLSCSPISGHRSVSWYQQTPGQGLQFLFEYFSETQRNKGNFPGRFSGRQFSNSRSEMNVSTLELGDSALYLCASMKGWQETQYFGPGTRLLVL.

CDR3 sequence reads: CASSPTGFGTGELFF. The CDR3 coding sequence is TGTGCCAGCAGCCCGACAGGGTTTGGTACCGGGGAGCTGTTTTTT. The genes are TRBV11-3 and TRBJ2-2, with 7 nucleotides matching TRBD1. The ends lost 5 bases at V and 5 bases at J; junction bases unmatched: 8. The CDR3 contains 15 residues. Germline loops: CDR1 SGHNT, CDR2 YENEEA.

There are a few counts of this clone. The chain is built from TRBV7-3 and TRBJ2-2; D remains unclear. Germline V gene data show CDR1 as SGHTA and CDR2 as FQGTGA. The CDR3 is 14 amino acids. V lost 3 bases and J lost 1, with 6 bases in between. The chain's CDR3 is CASSFNRNTGELFF. In nucleotides, the CDR3 is TGTGCCAGCAGCTTTAATCGGAACACCGGGGAGCTGTTTTTT.

The V and J genes are TRBV7-9 and TRBJ1-2, with D maybe TRBD1 (6 bases). CDR1 and CDR2 from the germline V gene are SEHNR and FQNEAQ (reference sequence). Between the trimmed V and J ends, which lost 1 base and 6 bases, there was a span of 12 bases. The CDR3 spans 14 residues. CDR3 sequence: CASSLEVGADGYTF. Here the CDR3 DNA reads TGTGCCAGCAGCTTAGAAGTGGGGGCGGATGGCTACACCTTC.

This clone has only one observation. The chain uses TRBV6-1 and TRBJ1-5; D might be TRBD1 (5 bases). V was shortened by 1 base and J by 0 bases, with 7 bases between the two germline ends. The CDR3 loop spans 15 amino acids. CDR1 is MNHNS and CDR2 is SASEGT in the germline V gene. CDR3 amino acids: CASSEGGYSNQPQHF. In nucleotides, the CDR3 is TGTGCCAGCAGTGAAGGGGGGTATAGCAATCAGCCCCAGCATTTT.

This sequence joins TRBV2 and TRBJ1-3; D not resolved. Germline assignment: CDR1 SNHLY and CDR2 FYNNEI. The CDR3 spans 14 residues. Trimming took off 8 bases at V and 1 base at J, with 12 bases between the two ends. CDR3 nucleotide sequence: TGTGCCAGCGGAGGCCCTAGGTCTGGAAACACCATATATTTT. Amino acid sequence: CASGGPRSGNTIYF.

The chain uses TRBV27 and TRBJ2-5; 7 nucleotides align to TRBD1. The V and J ends lost 6 bases and 4 bases, in that order; junction bases with no gene match: 5. This CDR3 has 13 amino acids. The germline V gene has CDR1 MNHEY and CDR2 SMNVEV (reference sequence). The CDR3 sequence is CASRTTGAETQYF. Written as DNA, the CDR3 is TGTGCCAGCAGAACCACAGGGGCAGAGACCCAGTACTTC.

This clone was seen just once. The gene calls are TRBV27 and TRBJ2-7; 9 positions agree with TRBD1. This CDR3 comprises 15 residues. Trimming removed 5 bases from V and 3 bases from J; junction bases left unmatched: 8. Per the germline V gene, CDR1 is MNHEY and CDR2 is SMNVEV (reference sequence). The CDR3 loop reads CASSLGTGFIYEQYF. Here the CDR3 DNA reads TGTGCCAGCAGTCTCGGGACAGGGTTCATCTACGAGCAGTACTTC.

The J gene is TRBJ2-5, the V gene TRBV7-2; tentative D call: TRBD1 (6 bases). The ends were cut back, 5 bases at V and 3 bases at J, with 10 bases in the middle. The CDR3 contains 13 residues. Germline assignment: CDR1 SGHTA and CDR2 FQGNSA. The CDR3 nucleotides are TGTGCCAGCAGCAACAGGGTAGAAGAGACCCAGTACTTC. Amino acid sequence: CASSNRVEETQYF. Full variable domain (missing parts from reference TRBV7-2 and TRBJ2-5): GAGVSQSPSNKVTEKGKDVELRCDPISGHTALYWYRQSLGQGLEFLIYFQGNSAPDKSGLPSDRFSAERTGGSVSTLTIQRTQQEDSAVYLCASSNRVEETQYFGPGTRLLVL.

V usage is TRBV15 and J usage is TRBJ2-3; D remains unclear. Germline CDR1 LNHNV, CDR2 YYDKDF (reference sequence). V was pared by 0 bases and J by 0 bases, with 10 bases between. The CDR3 covers 16 residues. CDR3 amino acids: CATSRDGRSSTDTQYF. The CDR3, as DNA: TGTGCCACCAGCAGAGATGGGCGGTCTAGCACAGATACGCAGTATTTT.

The chain joins TRBV11-3 to TRBJ2-3, with D unclear. V was trimmed by 4 bases and J by 10 bases, leaving 12 bases between them. Looked up from germline, CDR1 is SGHNT and CDR2 is YENEEA. The CDR3 is 12 amino acids. The CDR3 nucleotides are TGTGCCAGCAGCTCGGACCGACGGGCGCAGTATTTT. Encoded protein: CASSSDRRAQYF.

J is TRBJ2-3 and V is TRBV30; no clear D gene. This CDR3 is 13 amino acids long. V lost 2 bases and J lost 6, with 12 bases in between. Germline values: CDR1 GTSNPN, CDR2 SVGIG (reference sequence). CDR3 coding DNA: TGTGCCTGGAGTCGGGCCCAGGACGATACGCAGTATTTT. Its protein product is CAWSRAQDDTQYF.

The chain's CDR3 is CASRPGTGGEKLFF. The CDR3 nucleotides are TGTGCCAGCAGACCCGGGACAGGAGGTGAAAAACTGTTTTTT. This sequence joins TRBV2 and TRBJ1-4; TRBD1 matches 8 bases. Germline V gene data show CDR1 as SNHLY and CDR2 as FYNNEI. Losses at the gene ends were 6 bases for V and 7 bases for J; bases not matched to a gene: 7. The CDR3 loop spans 14 amino acids.

The genes are TRBV6-9 and TRBJ1-1, with D tentatively TRBD1 (6 bases). With 6 bases removed from V and 4 bases from J, the gap between germline ends came to 15 bases. CDR3 length: 14 residues. The V gene's germline CDR1 is MNHGY and CDR2 SVAAGI. Written as DNA, the CDR3 is TGTGCCAGCAGCCCCGCAGGGGAGGGCACTGAAGCTTTCTTT. Residues: CASSPAGEGTEAFF.

The chain couples TRBV5-1 to TRBJ1-2; the match to TRBD1 covers 9 bases. This CDR3 is 14 amino acids long. With 4 bases clipped from V and 4 bases from J, the junction kept 5 bases outside the gene matches. Germline V CDR1 and CDR2: SGHRS, YFSETQ. In nucleotides, the CDR3 is TGCGCCAGCAGCCCCTTGACAGGGGGCTATGGCTACACCTTC. Translation gives CASSPLTGGYGYTF.

The rearrangement links TRBV7-8 to TRBJ2-7, with 14 bases aligning to TRBD2. Germline CDR1 SGHVS, CDR2 FQNEAQ. The CDR3 is made up of 18 amino acids. V was pared by 5 bases and J by 7 bases, with 16 bases of the junction left unmatched. CDR3 in amino acids: CASSLGTSGGPEVGEQYF. In DNA, the CDR3 is TGTGCCAGCAGCCTGGGGACTAGCGGGGGTCCCGAGGTGGGGGAGCAGTACTTC.

The rearrangement joins TRBV5-1 to TRBJ2-7, with D perhaps matching TRBD2 (5 bases). The germline V gene encodes CDR1 SGHRS and CDR2 YFSETQ. The CDR3 length is 14 residues. V lost 6 bases, J lost 1 base, and 14 bases lay in between. DNA for the CDR3: TGCGCCAGCAACTGGCAGCCGGGGTCCTACGAGCAGTACTTC. Translating it yields CASNWQPGSYEQYF.

The chain carries TRBV12-5 and TRBJ1-5, with 7 bases lining up with TRBD1. The ends lost 5 bases at V and 2 bases at J; junction bases unmatched: 12. The CDR3 spans 17 residues. Germline V gene sequence: CDR1 LGHNT, CDR2 FRNRAP. The CDR3 DNA is TGTGCTAGTGGTCCGACGGGGAGGGGGCTGGGCAATCAGCCCCAGCATTTT. This codes for CASGPTGRGLGNQPQHF.

This clone is a singleton in its sample. The rearrangement uses TRBV7-6 and TRBJ1-4; 7 nucleotides line up with TRBD1. Germline CDR1 is SGHVS and CDR2 is FNYEAQ. V shed 3 bases, J shed 0 bases, and the junction held 4 bases outside the gene matches. The CDR3 extends over 16 amino acids. The CDR3 coding sequence is TGTGCCAGCAGCTTGGAGGGACAGCCAACTAATGAAAAACTGTTTTTT. Translation: CASSLEGQPTNEKLFF. The whole variable domain, filled in from reference TRBV7-6 and TRBJ1-4, reads GAGVSQSPRYKVTKRGQDVALRCDPISGHVSLYWYRQALGQGPEFLTYFNYEAQQDKSGLPNDRFSAERPEGSISTLTIQRTEQRDSAMYRCASSLEGQPTNEKLFFGSGTQLSVL.